A single sample is the source of the 9 T cell receptor beta chains below, sequenced in a study of blood T cells in healthy people across ages. Then a second PCR, running roughly 6 to 11 cycles, was carried out with a sample-barcoded 5' primer and a J-beta primer mix. A single record per CDR3 protein comes from TCRdb applying MiXCR to the 5' RACE reads. The sample records approximately 690,000 distinct CDR3 sequences, approximately 59% being singletons. Sequencing was performed on blood. These receptors were taken from a man in his 60s in good health.

CDR3 in amino acids: CASSQEVGGNYGYTF. CDR3 coding DNA: TGTGCCAGCAGCCAAGAAGTTGGGGGGAACTATGGCTACACCTTC. The chain couples TRBV14 to TRBJ1-2, with D tentatively TRBD1 (5 bases). Per germline, CDR1 SGHDN and CDR2 FVKESK. Trimming took off 0 bases at V and 2 bases at J, with 10 bases between the two ends. The CDR3 contains 15 residues.

This clonotype appeared a few times. This sequence joins TRBV11-2 and TRBJ2-1; 7 bases are shared with TRBD2. Germline V gene sequence: CDR1 SGHAT, CDR2 FQNNGV. This CDR3 is 15 amino acids long. The V and J ends lost 6 bases and 4 bases, in that order; junction bases with no gene match: 9. CDR3 in amino acids: CASSYGGRLYNEQFF. Written as DNA, the CDR3 is TGTGCCAGCAGTTACGGGGGGAGGCTTTACAATGAGCAGTTCTTC. Looking up the rest from reference TRBV11-2 and TRBJ2-1 gives the full variable domain: EAGVAQSPRYKIIEKRQSVAFWCNPISGHATLYWYQQILGQGPKLLIQFQNNGVVDDSQLPKDRFSAERLKGVDSTLKIQPAKLEDSAVYLCASSYGGRLYNEQFFGPGTRLTVL.

This chain uses TRBV7-2 with TRBJ2-7, with 8 nucleotides matching TRBD1. The germline CDR1 and CDR2 sequences are SGHTA and FQGNSA. The CDR3 is 14 residues long. Trimming took 0 bases from V and 4 from J; bases not matched to a gene: 2. This chain's CDR3 is CASSLATGVYEQYF. The CDR3 DNA follows: TGTGCCAGCAGCTTAGCGACAGGGGTTTACGAGCAGTACTTC.

The rearrangement joins TRBV4-1 to TRBJ2-7, with 8 bases lining up with TRBD2. Germline V gives CDR1 MGHRA, CDR2 YSYEKL. With V trimmed by 0 bases and J by 3 bases, 13 bases remained unmatched. The CDR3 loop spans 18 amino acids. The CDR3 coding sequence is TGCGCCAGCAGCCAAGATCGGGAGCGGACTAGCTTAAACTACGAGCAGTACTTC. Its protein is CASSQDRERTSLNYEQYF.

The chain uses TRBV4-2 and TRBJ1-2; the match to TRBD1 covers 10 bases. From germline, CDR1 is LGHNA and CDR2 YNFKEQ. CDR3 length equals 13 residues. V lost 4 bases to trimming and J lost 8 bases; unmatched junction nucleotides: 4. This chain's CDR3 is CASSLGQGEGYTF. The CDR3 region has the DNA TGTGCCAGCAGCCTAGGACAGGGGGAAGGCTACACCTTC.

This clonotype has more than one count but fewer than ten. The J gene is TRBJ2-7, the V gene TRBV20-1; tentatively, D is TRBD2 (6 bases). The germline gives CDR1 DFQATT, CDR2 SNEGSKA (reference sequence). V was pared by 4 bases and J by 6 bases, with 28 bases between. The CDR3 consists of 17 residues. The CDR3 reads CSAIMAKGDWRTGEQYF. CDR3 bases: TGCAGTGCTATTATGGCGAAAGGGGACTGGCGTACAGGCGAGCAGTACTTC.

This clonotype has just one count. The V and J genes are TRBV7-9 and TRBJ2-5; D is perhaps TRBD1 or TRBD2 (5 bases each). CDR1 and CDR2 from the germline V gene are SEHNR and FQNEAQ (reference sequence). V was pared by 7 bases and J by 2 bases, with 11 bases between. The CDR3 totals 13 residues. CDR3: CASNLGVQETQYF. CDR3 bases: TGTGCCAGCAACTTGGGGGTTCAAGAGACCCAGTACTTC.

The table lists this clonotype with many counts. The chain couples TRBV29-1 to TRBJ2-5; D is perhaps TRBD2 (7 bases). V was clipped by 3 bases and J by 5 bases, with 10 bases between them. CDR1 and CDR2 (germline): SQVTM, ANQGSEA. The CDR3 has 12 residues. The CDR3 region is CSVERGGETQYF. For the CDR3, the DNA is TGCAGCGTTGAGAGGGGGGGGGAGACCCAGTACTTC.

This clonotype was recorded a few times. The chain has TRBV6-1 and TRBJ2-6; D is possibly TRBD1 (5 bases). The CDR3 runs 15 residues. The germline V and J ends were trimmed by 4 bases and 2 bases, with 9 bases remaining between them. CDR1 MNHNS and CDR2 SASEGT come from the germline V gene. The CDR3 sequence is CASSVLQAGANVLTF. The CDR3 DNA reads TGTGCCAGCAGTGTACTACAGGCTGGGGCCAACGTCCTGACTTTC.